This passage covers 19 T cell receptor beta chains from one sample sequenced in a study of monozygotic twins with inflammatory bowel disease. From the 5' RACE reads, TCRdb lists one entry per CDR3 protein and no DNA. This repertoire includes fewer than 550,000 distinct CDR3 sequences. The sequenced material came from blood. These receptors were collected from a human donor with ulcerative colitis or Crohn's disease, or a healthy co-twin of an affected twin (not recorded which).

The chain combines TRBV6-1 with TRBJ2-1; TCRdb designates TRBD2, a call that cannot be tested without DNA. The CDR3 length is 17 residues. Germline V gene data show CDR1 as MNHNS and CDR2 as SASEGT. This CDR3 reads CASSEGVTSGSWDEQFF.

V and J are TRBV9 and TRBJ1-4; the D call from TCRdb, TRBD1, cannot be confirmed without DNA. Germline CDR1 and CDR2: SGDLS and YYNGEE. This CDR3 spans 17 amino acids. The CDR3 here is CASSPRTGPSTNEKLFF.

The rearrangement uses TRBV4-1 and TRBJ1-2; the D call from TCRdb, TRBD1, cannot be confirmed without DNA. CDR3 length equals 16 residues. Germline V gene lookup returns CDR1 MGHRA and CDR2 YSYEKL. The CDR3 loop is CASSQGATGDGYGYTF.

The chain carries TRBV6-2 or TRBV6-3 and TRBJ1-1. CDR3 size: 13 residues. Germline loops: CDR1 MNHEY, CDR2 SVGEGT. The CDR3 reads CASSPHSNTEAFF.

J is TRBJ1-3 and V is TRBV7-2. CDR3 length: 15 residues. CDR1 SGHTA and CDR2 FQGNSA come from the germline V gene. Here the CDR3 reads CASSLGGGTGNTIYF. The whole variable domain, remainder taken from reference TRBV7-2 and TRBJ1-3, is GAGVSQSPSNKVTEKGKDVELRCDPISGHTALYWYRQSLGQGLEFLIYFQGNSAPDKSGLPSDRFSAERTGGSVSTLTIQRTQQEDSAVYLCASSLGGGTGNTIYFGEGSWLTVV.

The gene calls are TRBV18 and TRBJ2-3; no DNA is available, so the TRBD1 call from TCRdb remains unchecked. There are 14 residues in the CDR3. Germline V lookup: CDR1 KGHSH, CDR2 LQKENI. The CDR3 loop is CASSPARGADTQYF.

The chain uses TRBV13 and TRBJ1-1. The CDR3 is made up of 12 amino acids. Germline values: CDR1 PRHDT, CDR2 FYEKMQ (reference sequence). CDR3 protein: CASGFMNTEAFF. The full variable domain, rest sourced from reference TRBV13 and TRBJ1-1, is AAGVIQSPRHLIKEKRETATLKCYPIPRHDTVYWYQQGPGQDPQFLISFYEKMQSDKGSIPDRFSAQQFSDYHSELNMSSLELGDSALYFCASGFMNTEAFFGQGTRLTVV.

V is TRBV15 and J is TRBJ1-2. CDR3 length: 15 residues. Germline V gene lookup returns CDR1 LNHNV and CDR2 YYDKDF (reference sequence). CDR3 sequence reads: CATSRATTSNYGYTF.

The chain employs TRBV4-1 and TRBJ1-5; TCRdb calls TRBD1, which cannot be checked without DNA. The germline gives CDR1 MGHRA, CDR2 YSYEKL. This CDR3 comprises 16 residues. The CDR3 loop reads CASSLQGGAVNQPQHF.

V is TRBV18 and J is TRBJ2-5. Germline V lookup: CDR1 KGHSH, CDR2 LQKENI. This CDR3 has 13 amino acids. CDR3 sequence reads: CVSSQTEETTQYF.

The chain joins TRBV7-9 to TRBJ1-2. CDR1 is SEHNR and CDR2 is FQNEAQ in the germline V gene (reference sequence). CDR3 length equals 13 residues. The CDR3 here is CASSLSGEYGYTF.

The chain carries TRBV10-3 and TRBJ1-5; the D gene TCRdb calls, TRBD1, cannot be checked with no DNA. The CDR3 consists of 14 residues. Germline-derived CDR1 and CDR2 are ENHRY and SYGVKD. This chain's CDR3 is CAISSGIGNQPQHF.

This chain uses TRBV6-2 or TRBV6-3 with TRBJ2-7; absent DNA, TCRdb's TRBD1 call cannot be checked. The CDR3 sequence is 15 residues long. Germline values: CDR1 MNHEY, CDR2 SVGEGT. The CDR3 sequence: CASSPRDRRSYEQYF.

The genes are TRBV6-2 or TRBV6-3 and TRBJ1-1; the D call of TRBD1 rests on TCRdb alone, since no DNA is present to check it. Germline CDR1 is MNHEY and CDR2 is SVGEGT. The CDR3 is 13 residues long. The chain's CDR3 is CASRQVLNTEAFF.

The rearrangement uses TRBV5-1 and TRBJ2-7. Germline assignment: CDR1 SGHRS and CDR2 YFSETQ. The CDR3 loop spans 14 amino acids. This chain's CDR3 is CASTLEGASYEQYF. Full variable domain (rest looked up from reference TRBV5-1 and TRBJ2-7): KAGVTQTPRYLIKTRGQQVTLSCSPISGHRSVSWYQQTPGQGLQFLFEYFSETQRNKGNFPGRFSGRQFSNSRSEMNVSTLELGDSALYLCASTLEGASYEQYFGPGTRLTVT.

V is TRBV18 and J is TRBJ1-3; with no DNA, the TCRdb D assignment of TRBD1 cannot be verified. Germline V lookup: CDR1 KGHSH, CDR2 LQKENI. The CDR3 length is 17 residues. CDR3: CASSRQLQTNSGNTIYF.

The chain employs TRBV6-2 or TRBV6-3 and TRBJ1-5. The germline gives CDR1 MNHEY, CDR2 SVGEGT. This CDR3 region has 13 residues. CDR3 residues: CASSPRRSQPQHF.

The rearrangement joins TRBV7-9 to TRBJ2-7. CDR1 and CDR2 (germline): SEHNR, FQNEAQ (reference sequence). The CDR3 spans 13 residues. CDR3 in amino acids: CASSLAQTYEQYF. The full variable domain, its missing parts supplied by reference TRBV7-9 and TRBJ2-7, is DTGVSQNPRHKITKRGQNVTFRCDPISEHNRLYWYRQTLGQGPEFLTYFQNEAQLEKSRLLSDRFSAERPKGSFSTLEIQRTEQGDSAMYLCASSLAQTYEQYFGPGTRLTVT.

CDR3 protein: CASRDFPGQGLSSETQYF. This sequence joins TRBV2 and TRBJ2-5; as DNA is missing, the TRBD1 call by TCRdb cannot be tested. Germline CDR1 SNHLY, CDR2 FYNNEI. This CDR3 has 18 amino acids.